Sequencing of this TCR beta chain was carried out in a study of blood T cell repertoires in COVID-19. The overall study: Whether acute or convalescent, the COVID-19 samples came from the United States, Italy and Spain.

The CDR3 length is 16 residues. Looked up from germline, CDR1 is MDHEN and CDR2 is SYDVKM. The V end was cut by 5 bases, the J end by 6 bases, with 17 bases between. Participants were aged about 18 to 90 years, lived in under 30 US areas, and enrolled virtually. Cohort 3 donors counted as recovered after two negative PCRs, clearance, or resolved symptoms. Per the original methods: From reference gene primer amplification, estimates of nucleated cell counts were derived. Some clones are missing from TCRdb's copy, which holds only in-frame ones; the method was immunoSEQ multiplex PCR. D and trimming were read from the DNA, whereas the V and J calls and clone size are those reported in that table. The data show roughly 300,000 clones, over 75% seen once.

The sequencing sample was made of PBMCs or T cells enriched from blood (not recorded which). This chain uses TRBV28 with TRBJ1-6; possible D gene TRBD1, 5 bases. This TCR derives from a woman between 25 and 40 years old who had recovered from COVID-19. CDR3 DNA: TGTGCCAGCAGTCCCCCCGGCGGGACCGGTAATTCACCCCTCCACTTT. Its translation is CASSPPGGTGNSPLHF.